A single sample is the source of the 7 T cell receptor beta chains below, sequenced in a study of PD-L1 blockade in urothelial cancer. TCRdb's table, derived via immunoSEQ multiplex PCR, lists solely in-frame clones and lacks some. The sample carries approximately 32,000 clones, 75% to 85% recorded once. The time point denotes: pretreatment peripheral blood. Sequences were derived from PBMCs, sampled around atezolizumab (anti-PD-L1) treatment. Receptors were obtained from a man in his fifties or sixties with urothelial cancer.

V gene TRBV7-8 combines with J gene TRBJ2-5, with 11 bases fitting TRBD2. Unmatched junction bases numbered 5, after V lost 5 bases and J lost 0 bases. Germline CDR1 reads SGHVS; CDR2 reads FQNEAQ. The CDR3 runs to 16 residues. Written as DNA, the CDR3 is TGTGCCAGCAGCACCCGACTAGCGGGGAACCAAGAGACCCAGTACTTC. This codes for CASSTRLAGNQETQYF.

The V and J genes are TRBV5-1 and TRBJ2-3; 11 bases map to TRBD2. V shed 2 bases, J shed 0 bases, and the junction held 5 bases outside the gene matches. Germline lookup yields CDR1 SGHRS and CDR2 YFSETQ. The CDR3 has 17 amino acids. This CDR3 reads CASSFGTSGPSTDTQYF. The CDR3 DNA sequence: TGCGCCAGCAGCTTCGGGACTAGCGGTCCAAGCACAGATACGCAGTATTTT.

The CDR3 region has the DNA TGTGCCAGTGCCCAGGGGGCTTGGACCGGGGAGCTGTTTTTT. Its translation is CASAQGAWTGELFF. The chain carries TRBV19 and TRBJ2-2, with 8 bases identical to TRBD1. Germline CDR1 LNHDA, CDR2 SQIVND (reference sequence). V shed 8 bases and J 5 bases; nucleotides not matched to a gene: 7. CDR3 length: 14 amino acids. Using reference TRBV19 and TRBJ2-2 for the parts outside the CDR3, the full variable domain is DGGITQSPKYLFRKEGQNVTLSCEQNLNHDAMYWYRQDPGQGLRLIYYSQIVNDFQKGDIAEGYSVSREKKESFPLTVTSAQKNPTAFYLCASAQGAWTGELFFGEGSRLTVL.

V is TRBV7-8 and J is TRBJ1-1; a possible D gene is TRBD1 (6 bases). The V gene's germline CDR1 is SGHVS and CDR2 FQNEAQ. The CDR3 is 15 residues long. V lost 6 bases and J 1 base, leaving 15 bases between the germline ends. For the CDR3, the DNA is TGTGCCAGCAGTTCGACCGGGACAAAGAACACTGAAGCTTTCTTT. Its protein is CASSSTGTKNTEAFF.

J is TRBJ1-2 and V is TRBV5-1; 7 positions match TRBD1. V was pared by 4 bases and J by 3 bases, with 9 bases of the junction left unmatched. CDR3 length equals 15 residues. Germline V CDR1 and CDR2: SGHRS, YFSETQ. CDR3 DNA: TGCGCCAGCAGCCGCACCGGGACAGATGACTATGGCTACACCTTC. This sequence encodes CASSRTGTDDYGYTF. Complete variable domain (other parts from reference TRBV5-1 and TRBJ1-2): KAGVTQTPRYLIKTRGQQVTLSCSPISGHRSVSWYQQTPGQGLQFLFEYFSETQRNKGNFPGRFSGRQFSNSRSEMNVSTLELGDSALYLCASSRTGTDDYGYTFGSGTRLTVV.

The J gene is TRBJ2-1, the V gene TRBV11-2; D gene ambiguous. The CDR3 runs 19 residues. CDR1 and CDR2 (germline): SGHAT, FQNNGV. Trimming left V 2 bases short and J 7 bases short, with 27 bases between. The CDR3 coding sequence is TGTGCCAGCAGCTTATCCGCAACGAGGCCAACCGCACCGGAGAATGAGCAGTTCTTC. Amino acids: CASSLSATRPTAPENEQFF.

The rearrangement uses TRBV10-3 and TRBJ1-2; D is uncertain. V lost 5 bases and J 0 bases, leaving 13 bases between the germline ends. Germline V gene lookup returns CDR1 ENHRY and CDR2 SYGVKD. The length of the CDR3 is 15 residues. The CDR3 loop is CAISPGVLANYGYTF. CDR3 bases: TGTGCCATCAGTCCCGGGGTCCTAGCTAACTATGGCTACACCTTC.